This paragraph reports one TCR beta chain. The data were obtained in a study of shared T cell receptors in the human thymus. This CDR3 contains 16 residues. Per germline, CDR1 KGHSH and CDR2 LQKENI. Trimming removed 6 bases from V and 0 bases from J, with 15 bases in between. Data came from immunoSEQ multiplex PCR; TCRdb stores just in-frame clones and leaves some out. The data show under 700,000 clones, around 78% seen once. This sample also appeared in a second study, on human thymus T cells. That study adds: Donation came from healthy Finnish infants having corrective surgery for congenital heart defects.

The sequence was collected from a boy under two years old with a congenital heart defect. This chain links TRBV18 with TRBJ1-3, with a possible D match to TRBD1 (6 bases). Source material: thymocytes. The DNA of the CDR3 is TGTGCCAGCTCCTCGGACAGCCTACTCTCTGGAAACACCATATATTTT. Its protein is CASSSDSLLSGNTIYF. The full variable domain, completed using reference TRBV18 and TRBJ1-3, is NAGVMQNPRHLVRRRGQEARLRCSPMKGHSHVYWYRQLPEEGLKFMVYLQKENIIDESGMPKERFSAEFPKEGPSILRIQQVVRGDSAAYFCASSSDSLLSGNTIYFGEGSWLTVV.